The present T cell receptor (beta chain) was sequenced within a study of shared clonotypes between healthy human individuals (dated by TCRdb to the early 2020s). Regarding the research as a whole: Three men and two women, aged 18 to 49 years, made up the cohort. Per donor, three plates each were used for CD4 naive and CD4 memory, two for CD8 naive, and one for CD8 memory. The study deeply sequenced blood TCR repertoires of about 5 healthy adults to estimate repertoire size and the extent of clonotype sharing between individuals. Different laboratories and diverse techniques were used to prepare libraries and sequence TCR repertoires, to increase sequencing depth and limit assay-specific biases. Leukapheresis yielded between about 0.85 and 10 billion PBMCs per donor.

Broad study findings and their caveats: Incomplete sequencing was indicated by rarefaction of sorted-subset datasets, despite the large sequencing depth. Naive subsets generally had larger estimated clonotype richness than memory subsets did. Across several donors, around 5% of naive CD4, more than 3% of naive CD8, 2.3% of memory CD4, and 0.4% of memory CD8 clonotypes were shared. Only blood was sampled, and tissue TCR repertoires likely differ from those in blood. Pairwise subsampling led to the expectation that sequencing depth would affect the degree of clonotype sharing among donors. Because the study included only a small number of donors, the genetic and exposure-history diversity represented was limited. Clonotypes shared by all four sorted-subset donors showed higher generation probabilities than non-shared clonotypes.

TCR CDR3 regions were amplified from genomic DNA by multiplex PCR using the deep immunoSEQ assay. Extracted genomic DNA from each cell subset was distributed evenly across all wells of several immunoSEQ 96-well plates, and each plate was treated as a replicate. For sorted subsets, around 200 ng genomic DNA, equal to some 28,000 T cell genomes, was loaded into each replicate PCR. The purified libraries were quantified using a Qubit 3.0 fluorometer, sized with a Bioanalyzer 2100, and then quantified again using the KAPA Library Quantification kit. A separate single-read 150-cycle Illumina NextSeq 550 flow cell was used to sequence each immunoSEQ 96-well plate. Processing in the source paper ran as follows. The immunoSEQ output contained only junctional sequences without quality scores, so filtering could not match that applied to full-length reads. To assign V/J genes and CDR3, sequences were annotated against IMGT germline references using PyIR, a Python wrapper for IgBLAST v1.9. Reads were filtered out if the reads had weak V/J assignments (E-value above 1e-6), no CDR3, stop codons, out-of-frame junctions, or ambiguous translated residues. V3J clonotypes were defined as sequences sharing an identical inferred V gene, J gene, and CDR3 amino acid sequence. Percentage overlap between repertoires was computed as shared unique clonotypes divided by the size of the smaller repertoire. RTK rarefaction, the Chao1 estimator, and Recon v2.1 estimates of unobserved clonotypes were used to assess repertoire richness. Generation probabilities for all TCRbeta clonotypes obtained by the gDNA method from a few donors were computed using OLGA. This immuneACCESS table, as held by TCRdb, lists in-frame sequences with V and J called but not all clones. Of the missing ones, under half trace to an unresolved V gene in checked studies; the others have no known cause. V, J and clone size reflect that table, while D and trimming were determined from the DNA. The sample includes 2 million to 2.5 million clones, with 90% to 97% observed a single time. The ten largest clonotypes hold 0.13% of the sample.

Healthy HIV-negative adults with no recently reported acute infections or vaccinations were included as donors. Every donor was a Caucasian adult living in Nashville, Tennessee, USA. Magnetic negative selection was used to enrich CD4+ T cells, after which naive cells were positively selected on CD45RA and the negative fraction became the memory subset. Blood was obtained by leukapheresis, after which PBMCs were separated by Ficoll-Histopaque density gradient centrifugation and cryopreserved in liquid nitrogen vapor phase. Purity and quantity of every magnetically sorted T cell population were checked by analytical flow cytometry. Genomic DNA was isolated from every sorted fraction and measured by UV absorbance on a Nanodrop 2000c. CDR1 and CDR2, looked up from the germline V gene, are SGHRS and YFSETQ. At the junction V is shortened by 6 bases and J by 0 bases; bases outside the gene matches: 4. From its cysteine to its phenylalanine, the CDR3 spans 16 amino acids. Only the CDR3 DNA is retained, 48 bases long and in frame from the first base.

With respect to this clone: The specificity of this receptor is unknown. Within one base of it there is no much larger clone, and no base qualities were kept.

Sequences were obtained from naive CD4+ T cells sorted from blood. What the cell subset or site label conveys for this sample: CD45RA+ positively selected. The chain couples TRBV5-1 to TRBJ2-3; 13 bases in between match TRBD2. The sequence was collected from a man between 18 and 29 years old in good health. This receptor carries the CDR3 CASTLTSGGSTDTQYF. The DNA sequence is given as TGCGCCAGCACCCTGACTAGCGGGGGGAGCACAGATACGCAGTATTTT.